The rows below give T cell receptor beta chains drawn from one sample of a study of cytomegalovirus exposure and HLA in healthy donors. The table came from immunoSEQ multiplex PCR; TCRdb's copy has only in-frame clones and leaves some out. The data show 200,000 to 300,000 clones, around 87% seen once. The sample consisted of PBMCs. Receptors were obtained from a woman aged 25-40 years in good health and CMV-seropositive. The CDR3 runs from the conserved cysteine through the conserved F or W. Clone size is not always given. Where it is, it says once, few, many or a class for expanded clones.

v_gene: TRBV7-8; j_gene: TRBJ2-7; abundance: NA; CDR3aa: CASSEGQGLSSYEQYF
v_gene: TRBV2; j_gene: TRBJ1-1; abundance: NA; CDR3aa: CASRFTRDRVSGTEAFF
v_gene: TRBV5-1; j_gene: TRBJ1-1; abundance: NA; CDR3aa: CASSALQGMDTEAFF
v_gene: TRBV5-6; j_gene: TRBJ2-1; abundance: NA; CDR3aa: CASSLDTYNEQFF
v_gene: TRBV6-6; j_gene: TRBJ2-2; abundance: NA; CDR3aa: CASRGANTGELFF
v_gene: TRBV6-1; j_gene: TRBJ2-3; abundance: NA; CDR3aa: CASREGLAGPQYF
v_gene: TRBV5-4; j_gene: TRBJ1-1; abundance: NA; CDR3aa: CASSPRDRGNTEAFF
v_gene: TRBV4-1; j_gene: TRBJ1-1; abundance: NA; CDR3aa: CASSQGANTEAFF
v_gene: TRBV10-3; j_gene: TRBJ2-7; abundance: NA; CDR3aa: CAILEGHSYEQYF
v_gene: TRBV4-1; j_gene: TRBJ1-2; abundance: NA; CDR3aa: CASSQDWAGISGYTF
v_gene: TRBV10-2; j_gene: TRBJ2-5; abundance: NA; CDR3aa: CASSERSLQETQYF
v_gene: TRBV13; j_gene: TRBJ2-3; abundance: NA; CDR3aa: CASNRQGVTDTQYF
v_gene: TRBV28; j_gene: TRBJ2-5; abundance: NA; CDR3aa: CASSLPVTGGETQYF
v_gene: TRBV19; j_gene: TRBJ1-2; abundance: NA; CDR3aa: CASSIDTTVGGYTF
v_gene: TRBV6-1; j_gene: TRBJ1-1; abundance: NA; CDR3aa: CASTRTGETEAFF
v_gene: TRBV6-1; j_gene: TRBJ2-1; abundance: NA; CDR3aa: CASSEKETSGRVYSYNEQFF
v_gene: TRBV11-3; j_gene: TRBJ2-7; abundance: NA; CDR3aa: CASSLNSGRPYEQYF
v_gene: TRBV4-1; j_gene: TRBJ2-2; abundance: once; CDR3aa: CASSQDGSRAGTGELFF
v_gene: TRBV19; j_gene: TRBJ2-7; abundance: NA; CDR3aa: CASSIDSGQGSYEQYF
v_gene: TRBV29-1; j_gene: TRBJ2-7; abundance: NA; CDR3aa: CSVALAGMRYF
v_gene: TRBV27; j_gene: TRBJ1-4; abundance: NA; CDR3aa: CASSLIRGGNEKLFF
v_gene: TRBV28; j_gene: TRBJ1-2; abundance: NA; CDR3aa: CASTLTGGYGYTF
v_gene: TRBV5-4; j_gene: TRBJ2-4; abundance: NA; CDR3aa: CASSPGQGNIQYF
v_gene: TRBV29-1; j_gene: TRBJ2-7; abundance: NA; CDR3aa: CSVRGLAGAYEQYF
v_gene: TRBV5-1; j_gene: TRBJ2-7; abundance: NA; CDR3aa: CASSYTGGTYEQYF
v_gene: TRBV11-3; j_gene: TRBJ2-7; abundance: NA; CDR3aa: CASSFLIAGGLNYEQYF
v_gene: TRBV27; j_gene: TRBJ2-7; abundance: once; CDR3aa: CASSLGGEQYF
v_gene: TRBV10-3; j_gene: TRBJ2-7; abundance: NA; CDR3aa: CAISEAELGIAYEQYF
v_gene: TRBV19; j_gene: TRBJ2-7; abundance: NA; CDR3aa: CASSRIRALLYEQYF
v_gene: TRBV27; j_gene: TRBJ2-1; abundance: NA; CDR3aa: CASSSPPGLYNEQFF
v_gene: TRBV6-5; j_gene: TRBJ2-1; abundance: NA; CDR3aa: CASSYGAGVVGEQFF
v_gene: TRBV10-1; j_gene: TRBJ2-1; abundance: NA; CDR3aa: CASSLSEGAYNEQFF